The source of this T cell receptor beta chain is a study of blood T cell repertoires in COVID-19. Across the study: From the United States, Italy and Spain came samples of acute and convalescent COVID-19. T cells, B-cell-depleted T cells, or PBMCs supplied cDNA or gDNA.

How the authors handled the data: Estimated nucleated cell counts came from reference gene primer amplification. Assay: immunoSEQ multiplex PCR; the TCRdb copy retains only in-frame clones and omits some. The V and J calls and clone size were taken over from that table, and D and trimming were inferred from the DNA. The data contain about 250,000 clones, about 85% of them singletons. Trimming cost V 0 bases and J 5 bases, with 20 bases left between them. The CDR3 totals 17 residues. Germline CDR1 and CDR2: SGDLS and YYNGEE. This clonotype was sampled from an older woman with active or convalescent COVID-19. The V gene is TRBV9, the J gene TRBJ2-5; a possible D gene is TRBD2 (6 bases). Sequenced material: peripheral blood. The CDR3 DNA sequence: TGTGCCAGCAGCGTAGTATTAAGTGGGGGGAGGTATGAGACCCAGTACTTC. Protein sequence: CASSVVLSGGRYETQYF.